One sample yielded the 5 T cell receptor beta chains listed below, sequenced in a study of T cell responses to AZD1222 COVID-19 vaccine. TCRdb's copy holds only in-frame clones and misses some; the assay was immunoSEQ multiplex PCR. The sample lists fewer than 150,000 clones, over 80% seen once, with 14% in the top ten. Sample: peripheral blood, taken on day 0 of AZD1222 vaccination. These receptors originate from an adult in good health.

The rearrangement uses TRBV19 and TRBJ2-7; 7 bases align to TRBD2. V shed 11 bases, J shed 0 bases, and the junction held 13 bases outside the gene matches. This CDR3 is 15 amino acids long. CDR1 LNHDA and CDR2 SQIVND come from the germline V gene (reference sequence). This chain's CDR3 is CACKRRGEGSYEQYF. The CDR3 DNA is TGTGCCTGCAAAAGGCGTGGGGAGGGCTCCTACGAGCAGTACTTC.

The chain combines TRBV3-1 (or the pseudogene TRBV3-2) with TRBJ1-2; weak D call: TRBD1 (6 bases). The CDR3 contains 14 residues. Germline V gene sequence: CDR1 LGHDT, CDR2 YNNKEL (reference sequence). The ends were cut back, 4 bases at V and 8 bases at J, with 17 bases in the middle. CDR3 bases: TGTGCCAGCAGCCCGACCGACAGGCCGCTGGGCTACACCTTC. This gives the protein CASSPTDRPLGYTF.

The rearrangement uses TRBV5-1 and TRBJ1-1; no definite D call. Germline V CDR1 and CDR2: SGHRS, YFSETQ. The V end was cut by 3 bases, the J end by 2 bases, with 14 bases between. The CDR3 loop spans 15 amino acids. This CDR3 reads CASSSSRAVNTEAFF. The CDR3 bases are TGCGCCAGCAGCTCCTCCCGCGCCGTTAACACTGAAGCTTTCTTT.

The rearrangement links TRBV27 to TRBJ1-5; TRBD1 might be the D (5 bases). V was trimmed by 2 bases and J by 6 bases, leaving 29 bases between them. In germline, CDR1 is MNHEY, CDR2 SMNVEV (reference sequence). The CDR3 is 20 residues long. The CDR3 loop is CASSLPGTLQHGGLSQPQHF. Written as DNA, the CDR3 is TGTGCCAGCAGTTTACCCGGAACTTTGCAACACGGGGGTCTTAGTCAGCCCCAGCATTTT.

The chain joins TRBV18 to TRBJ2-1, with D possibly TRBD1 on 5 matching bases. Germline V gives CDR1 KGHSH, CDR2 LQKENI. CDR3 size: 13 residues. With 6 bases removed from V and 3 bases from J, the gap between germline ends came to 9 bases. CDR3 sequence reads: CASSTDSYNEQFF. CDR3 coding DNA: TGTGCCAGCTCGACCGACAGCTACAATGAGCAGTTCTTC.